Listed below are T cell receptor beta chains from one sample, sequenced in a study of blood T cell repertoires in COVID-19. Profiling relied on immunoSEQ multiplex PCR, and the TCRdb table lists in-frame clones only, not all of them. The table lists around 170,000 clones, approximately 90% of them singletons, with around 25% in the top ten. What was sequenced was peripheral blood. The receptors were sampled from a man in his sixties with acute or convalescent COVID-19. The CDR3 runs from the conserved cysteine through the conserved F or W. The D gene is left open where the match is weak. Clone size is stated in some rows and not others, as once, few, many or a class when expanded.

TRBJ2-1 | . | TRBV18 | . | TGTGCCAGCTCATCCAGAGAGGTGCAAGAGCAGTTCTTC | CASSSREVQEQFF
TRBJ2-3 | . | TRBV7-6 | once | TGTGCCAGCAGCCCAGCGGGCGGGAGCACAGATACGCAGTATTTT | CASSPAGGSTDTQYF
TRBJ1-4 | . | TRBV6-2/TRBV6-3 | . | TGTGCCAGCAGTCAAAGGGGCGCAGGGGCTAATGAAAAACTGTTTTTT | CASSQRGAGANEKLFF
TRBJ2-2 | . | TRBV10-3 | . | TGTGCCATCAGTGAGTCTGTCTCGGGCACCGGGGAGCTGTTTTTT | CAISESVSGTGELFF
TRBJ2-2 | . | TRBV21-1 | . | TGTGCCAGCAGCAAAGCGTGGCGGGAGAGTACCGGGGAGCTGTTTTTT | CASSKAWRESTGELFF
TRBJ2-1 | TRBD2 | TRBV6-5 | many | TGTGCCAGCAGTTACTCGACGGGTTTACTAGCGGGGGAGCAGTTCTTC | CASSYSTGLLAGEQFF
TRBJ2-1 | . | TRBV5-6 | . | TGTGCCAGCACCGAACGGGGTTCCTACAATGAGCAGTTCTTC | CASTERGSYNEQFF
TRBJ1-4 | TRBD1 | TRBV24-1 | . | TGTGCCACCAGTGGACAGGGGGAAAAACTGTTTTTT | CATSGQGEKLFF
TRBJ1-2 | TRBD1 | TRBV6-5 | . | TGTGCCAGCAGGAGGGGGCTTAACTATGGCTACACCTTC | CASRRGLNYGYTF
TRBJ2-1 | TRBD1 | TRBV10-3 | . | TGTGCCATCAGCAACAGGGGTGATGAGCAGTTCTTC | CAISNRGDEQFF
TRBJ1-2 | . | TRBV2 | . | TGTGCCAGTAATGAAATCGTAGACTATGGCTACACCTTC | CASNEIVDYGYTF
TRBJ2-3 | . | TRBV7-9 | . | TGTGCCAGCGGGGACCCCCGGAGGGTCACAGATACGCAGTATTTT | CASGDPRRVTDTQYF
TRBJ2-5 | TRBD2 | TRBV27 | . | TGTGCCAGCAGTTTTATCCTAGCGGGAGGCCCCGAAGAGACCCAGTACTTC | CASSFILAGGPEETQYF
TRBJ1-5 | TRBD1 | TRBV12-5 | . | TGTGCTAGTGTCATCTCAGGGGGCCAGCCCCAGCATTTT | CASVISGGQPQHF
TRBJ1-2 | TRBD1 | TRBV29-1 | . | TGCAGCGACGCAAACCCGGACAGGGAGAAGGATGGCTACACCTTC | CSDANPDREKDGYTF
TRBJ1-2 | . | TRBV30 | . | TGTGCCTGGAGTGTATCAGGTTTAAATGGCTACACCTTC | CAWSVSGLNGYTF
TRBJ2-1 | . | TRBV5-5 | . | TGTGCCAGCAGCTTGTATGTGGCGGGGTCCTTTCAGTTCTTC | CASSLYVAGSFQFF
TRBJ2-7 | TRBD2 | TRBV4-1 | once | TGCGCCAGCAGTCTTAGACTAGCGGGATACGAGCAGTACTTC | CASSLRLAGYEQYF
TRBJ1-2 | . | TRBV5-4 | . | TGTGCCAGCAGCGCCTTGCGGGGAAACTATGGCTACACCTTC | CASSALRGNYGYTF
TRBJ2-3 | . | TRBV5-1 | . | TGCGCCAGCAGCAAACAGGGCCGGACAGATACGCAGTATTTT | CASSKQGRTDTQYF
TRBJ1-1 | . | TRBV6-5 | few | TGTGCCAGCAGGCCCTTTGGAGGGACTGAAGCTTTCTTT | CASRPFGGTEAFF
TRBJ1-2 | TRBD1 | TRBV7-9 | . | TGTGCCAGCAGCTCCCCCGCTCCCGGGACAGGGCTAAACTATGGCTACACCTTC | CASSSPAPGTGLNYGYTF
TRBJ1-4 | . | TRBV6-5 | . | TGTGCCAGCAGGAAGAGATCAGGAACTAATGAAAAACTGTTTTTT | CASRKRSGTNEKLFF
TRBJ1-2 | TRBD1 | TRBV7-2 | . | TGTGCCAGCAGCCTCAATCCGGGACAGGGGTATGGCTACACCTTC | CASSLNPGQGYGYTF
TRBJ1-4 | . | TRBV30 | . | TGTGCCTGGAGTGAGGGACTGGTGAATGAAAAACTGTTTTTT | CAWSEGLVNEKLFF
TRBJ1-4 | TRBD1 | TRBV7-2 | . | TGTGCCAGCAGCTTGGGGACAGGAAACGAAAAACTGTTTTTT | CASSLGTGNEKLFF
TRBJ2-2 | . | TRBV5-1 | . | TGCGCCAGCAGCGGCGGGCTGGGGACCGGGGAGCTGTTTTTT | CASSGGLGTGELFF
TRBJ1-5 | TRBD1 | TRBV5-5 | . | TGTGCCAGCAGCCGCGACAGGGGCAATCAGCCCCAGCATTTT | CASSRDRGNQPQHF
TRBJ2-7 | . | TRBV10-3 | . | TGTGCCATCAGTCCGCCAGGGATCTACGAGCAGTACTTC | CAISPPGIYEQYF
TRBJ1-5 | . | TRBV27 | . | TGTGCCAGCAGTGCTCGGAATCAGCCCCAGCATTTT | CASSARNQPQHF
TRBJ2-7 | TRBD2 | TRBV6-1 | . | TGTGCCAGCAGTGAAGGAGCGGGAGCCACTTACGAGCAGTACTTC | CASSEGAGATYEQYF
TRBJ1-4 | . | TRBV5-5 | . | TGTGCCAGCAGCTTACGGGGGGCGCAGTTTGACCGATGGTTGGATGAAAAACTGTTTTTT | CASSLRGAQFDRWLDEKLFF
TRBJ1-5 | . | TRBV24-1 | once | TGTGCCACCAGTGATAAGACAGTTATCGGTCAGCCCCAGCATTTT | CATSDKTVIGQPQHF
TRBJ1-5 | . | TRBV25-1 | . | TGTGCCAGCAGTGGTCCGGGGTTGGGCAATCAGCCCCAGCATTTT | CASSGPGLGNQPQHF
TRBJ2-1 | . | TRBV5-6 | . | TGTGCCAGCAGTCGCAAGACAGGCTCATCTAGGTTCTTC | CASSRKTGSSRFF
TRBJ1-2 | TRBD1 | TRBV16 | . | TGTGCCAGCAGCCGCCGGGACAGCTCCTATGGCTACACCTTC | CASSRRDSSYGYTF
TRBJ1-5 | . | TRBV4-1 | few | TGCGCCAGCAGCCAAGTTCAGGGTTCCAATCAGCCCCAGCATTTT | CASSQVQGSNQPQHF
TRBJ1-5 | . | TRBV19 | . | TGTGCCAGTAGTCCCCAACAGGGAAATCAGCCCCAGCATTTT | CASSPQQGNQPQHF
TRBJ1-4 | TRBD1 | TRBV5-1 | . | TGCGCCAGCAGCGGGAAGACAGGGGGCTCTGAAAAACTGTTTTTT | CASSGKTGGSEKLFF
TRBJ1-6 | . | TRBV7-9 | few | TGTGCCAGCAGCTTAGACGGGTCGAATAATTCACCCCTCCACTTT | CASSLDGSNNSPLHF
TRBJ1-5 | TRBD1 | TRBV23-1 | . | TGCGCCAGCAGTCAGCCGGACAGGGGCAATCAGCCCCAGCATTTT | CASSQPDRGNQPQHF